This TCR beta chain was documented in a study of blood T cell repertoires in COVID-19. Original data processing: Amplification of reference gene primers was used by the study to estimate nucleated cell counts. Here immunoSEQ multiplex PCR was the method, and the copy in TCRdb shows in-frame clones only, minus some. V, J and clone size were drawn from that table, and D and trimming were deduced from the DNA. Of roughly 200,000 clones listed, roughly 80% are singletons. The sequenced material came from peripheral blood. The sequence was obtained from a man between 60 and 75 years old with acute or convalescent COVID-19.

CDR3 DNA sequence: TGTGCCAGCAGTGAAGTTGGGCTAGCGGGAGTCCATGAGCAGTTCTTC. Protein: CASSEVGLAGVHEQFF. The chain links TRBV2 to TRBJ2-1; TRBD2 aligns across 10 bases. The germline CDR1 and CDR2 sequences are SNHLY and FYNNEI. J was trimmed by 8 bases and V by 1 base; bases with no gene match: 8. The CDR3 loop spans 16 amino acids.